This T cell receptor beta chain was documented in a study of OX40 agonist ivuxolimab in advanced cancers. The CDR3 length is 13 residues. With 3 bases removed from V and 5 bases from J, the gap between germline ends came to 11 bases. Germline values: CDR1 LGHNA, CDR2 YNFKEQ. Assay: immunoSEQ multiplex PCR; the TCRdb copy retains only in-frame clones and omits some. The sample shows some 98,000 clones, about four fifths of them seen only once. The chain couples TRBV4-2 to TRBJ2-7; D is perhaps TRBD2 (5 bases). This clonotype was obtained from an adult with an advanced solid tumor such as melanoma, head and neck, liver or kidney cancer. Sequenced here: CD4+ or CD8+ T cells sorted from blood, sampled in a trial of the OX40 agonist ivuxolimab. DNA of the CDR3: TGTGCCAGCAGCCAGTCGGGAAGCAACGAGCAGTACTTC. This codes for CASSQSGSNEQYF.